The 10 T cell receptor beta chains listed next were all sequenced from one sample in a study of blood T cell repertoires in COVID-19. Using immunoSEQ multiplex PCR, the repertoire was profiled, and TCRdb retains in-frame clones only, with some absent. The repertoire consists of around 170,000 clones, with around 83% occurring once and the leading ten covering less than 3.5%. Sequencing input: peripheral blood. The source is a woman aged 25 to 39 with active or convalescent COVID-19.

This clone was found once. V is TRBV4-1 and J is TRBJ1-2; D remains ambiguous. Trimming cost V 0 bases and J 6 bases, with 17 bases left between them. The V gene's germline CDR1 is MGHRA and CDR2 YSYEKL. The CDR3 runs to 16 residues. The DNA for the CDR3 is TGCGCCAGCAGCCAAGATCCATTACCGGTGGAGGATGGCTACACCTTC. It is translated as CASSQDPLPVEDGYTF.

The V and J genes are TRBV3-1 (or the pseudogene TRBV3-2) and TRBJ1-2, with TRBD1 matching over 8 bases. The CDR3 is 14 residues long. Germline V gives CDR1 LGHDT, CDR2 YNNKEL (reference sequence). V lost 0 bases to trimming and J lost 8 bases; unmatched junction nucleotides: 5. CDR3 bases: TGTGCCAGCAGCCAAGATGGCACAGGGGGAGGCTACACCTTC. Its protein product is CASSQDGTGGGYTF.

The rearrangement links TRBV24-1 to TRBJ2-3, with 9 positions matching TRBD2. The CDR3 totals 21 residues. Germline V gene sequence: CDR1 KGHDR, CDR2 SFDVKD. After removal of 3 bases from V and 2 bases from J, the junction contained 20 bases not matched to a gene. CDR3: CATSDPRGTSPLAGYTDTQYF. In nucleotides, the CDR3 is TGTGCCACCAGTGATCCAAGGGGGACTAGCCCCTTAGCGGGGTACACAGATACGCAGTATTTT.

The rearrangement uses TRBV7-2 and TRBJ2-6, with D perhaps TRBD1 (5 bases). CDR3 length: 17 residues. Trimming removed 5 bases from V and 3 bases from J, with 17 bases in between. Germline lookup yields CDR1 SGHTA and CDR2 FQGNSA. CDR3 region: CASSQDGSRVGANVLTF. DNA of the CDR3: TGTGCCAGCAGCCAAGACGGGTCCAGGGTTGGGGCCAACGTCCTGACTTTC.

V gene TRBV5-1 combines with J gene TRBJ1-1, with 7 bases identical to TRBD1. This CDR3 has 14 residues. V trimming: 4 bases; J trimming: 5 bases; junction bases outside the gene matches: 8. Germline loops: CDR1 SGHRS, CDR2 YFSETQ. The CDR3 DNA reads TGCGCCAGCAGCCGATCGACAGGGAATACTGAAGCTTTCTTT. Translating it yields CASSRSTGNTEAFF. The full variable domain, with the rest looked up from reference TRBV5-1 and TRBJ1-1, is KAGVTQTPRYLIKTRGQQVTLSCSPISGHRSVSWYQQTPGQGLQFLFEYFSETQRNKGNFPGRFSGRQFSNSRSEMNVSTLELGDSALYLCASSRSTGNTEAFFGQGTRLTVV.

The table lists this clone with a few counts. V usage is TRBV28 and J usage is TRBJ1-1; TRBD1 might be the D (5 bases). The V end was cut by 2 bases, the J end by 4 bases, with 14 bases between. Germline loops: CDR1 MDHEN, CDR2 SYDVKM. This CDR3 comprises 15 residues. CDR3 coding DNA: TGTGCCAGCAGTTTACTAGCCAGGGAGGGCACTGAAGCTTTCTTT. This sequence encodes CASSLLAREGTEAFF. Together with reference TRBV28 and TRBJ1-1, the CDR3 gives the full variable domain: DVKVTQSSRYLVKRTGEKVFLECVQDMDHENMFWYRQDPGLGLRLIYFSYDVKMKEKGDIPEGYSVSREKKERFSLILESASTNQTSMYLCASSLLAREGTEAFFGQGTRLTVV.

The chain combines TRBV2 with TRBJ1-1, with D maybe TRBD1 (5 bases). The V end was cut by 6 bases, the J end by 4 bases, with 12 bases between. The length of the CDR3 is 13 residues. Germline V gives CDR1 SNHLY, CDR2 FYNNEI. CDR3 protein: CASRERRGTEAFF. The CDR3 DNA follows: TGTGCCAGCAGAGAAAGAAGGGGCACTGAAGCTTTCTTT.

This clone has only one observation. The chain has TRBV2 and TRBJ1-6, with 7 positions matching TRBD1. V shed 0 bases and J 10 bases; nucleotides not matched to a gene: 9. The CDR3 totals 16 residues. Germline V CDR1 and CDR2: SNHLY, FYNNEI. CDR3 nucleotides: TGTGCCAGCAGTGAAGCCACAGGGGAATGGTACTCACCCCTCCACTTT. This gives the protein CASSEATGEWYSPLHF.

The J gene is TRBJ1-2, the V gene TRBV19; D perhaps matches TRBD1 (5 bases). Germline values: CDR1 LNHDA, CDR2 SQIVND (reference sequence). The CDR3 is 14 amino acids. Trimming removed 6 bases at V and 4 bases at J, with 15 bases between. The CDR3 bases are TGTGCCAGTAGCGGGGGATTCACCCTCTATGGCTACACCTTC. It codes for CASSGGFTLYGYTF.

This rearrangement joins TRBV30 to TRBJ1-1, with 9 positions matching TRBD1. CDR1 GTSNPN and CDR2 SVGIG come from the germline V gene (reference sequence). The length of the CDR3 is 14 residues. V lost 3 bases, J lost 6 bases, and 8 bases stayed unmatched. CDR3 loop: CAWRRKQGAAEAFF. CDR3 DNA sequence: TGTGCCTGGAGGCGGAAACAGGGGGCCGCTGAAGCTTTCTTT.